These T cell receptor beta chains were read from a single sample in a study of cytomegalovirus exposure and HLA in healthy donors. Here immunoSEQ multiplex PCR was the method, and the copy in TCRdb shows in-frame clones only, minus some. The sample shows about 89,000 clones, roughly 84% of them seen only once. The specimen was PBMCs. Every receptor here comes from a young man in good health and CMV-seronegative. Each CDR3 is given with its conserved first and last residue. D genes are given only for firm matches. Expanded clones get a size class; other rows say once, few or many, or leave the size out.

>TRBJ1-5|once|TRBV19|TRBD1
TGTGCCAGTAGTGTTACAGGGGGGTGGGAGCCCCAGCATTTT
CASSVTGGWEPQHF
>TRBJ2-3|NA|TRBV6-1|TRBD1
TGTGCCAGCAGTCAACAGGGGCGGTCAGATACGCAGTATTTT
CASSQQGRSDTQYF
>TRBJ1-1|NA|TRBV30|NA
TGTGCCTGGAGCCCTGGGCCCACTGAAGCTTTCTTT
CAWSPGPTEAFF
>TRBJ2-7|NA|TRBV5-1|NA
TGCGCCAGCAGCCCGGGGATCGGAGGTCCCTACGAGCAGTACTTC
CASSPGIGGPYEQYF
>TRBJ1-2|NA|TRBV11-3|NA
TGTGCCAGCAGCTTCCTCGGGAGCGGCTACACCTTC
CASSFLGSGYTF
>TRBJ1-1|NA|TRBV5-1|NA
TGCGCCAGCAGCTCCACATTGGCGGGGGAGAACACTGAAGCTTTCTTT
CASSSTLAGENTEAFF
>TRBJ2-5|NA|TRBV18|TRBD2
TGTGCCAGCTCACCTGGGAGGGGCGAGGAGACCCAGTACTTC
CASSPGRGEETQYF
>TRBJ1-5|NA|TRBV14|NA
TGTGCCAGCAGCCCAGGCCGCGGGGACGGCAATCAGCCCCAGCATTTT
CASSPGRGDGNQPQHF
>TRBJ2-1|NA|TRBV11-1|TRBD1
TGTGCCAGCAGACAGAGACAGGGTGAGGGGTTTGATGAGCAGTTCTTC
CASRQRQGEGFDEQFF
>TRBJ2-7|NA|TRBV5-1|NA
TGCGCCAGCAGCTTGGCCACACAAGGACACCGACCCTACGAGCAGTACTTC
CASSLATQGHRPYEQYF
>TRBJ1-1|NA|TRBV29-1|NA
TGCAGCGTTGAAAAACCGAAGTCTAGCACTGAAGCTTTCTTT
CSVEKPKSSTEAFF
>TRBJ2-3|NA|TRBV7-2|NA
TGTGCCAGCAGCTTATTGTTAAGGAGTTCTTCTAGCACAGATACGCAGTATTTT
CASSLLLRSSSSTDTQYF
>TRBJ2-3|NA|TRBV28|TRBD1
TGTGCCAGCAGTCAAACGTTATTTATGGGGACAGGGTCCACAGATACGCAGTATTTT
CASSQTLFMGTGSTDTQYF
>TRBJ1-3|NA|TRBV7-2|NA
TGTGCCAGCAGCTTTCATACAGGGATCAGCTCTGGAAACACCATATATTTT
CASSFHTGISSGNTIYF
>TRBJ1-6|NA|TRBV6-6|TRBD1
TGTGCCAGCAGTTACGAGGGGGCCAATTCACCCCTCCACTTT
CASSYEGANSPLHF
>TRBJ2-2|NA|TRBV7-9|NA
TGTGCCAGCAGCTCCGAGGTCCACCCAGCGAACACCGGGGAGCTGTTTTTT
CASSSEVHPANTGELFF
>TRBJ1-2|NA|TRBV11-1|NA
TGTGCCAGCAGCCGAACAGGGTTTGGCTACACCTTC
CASSRTGFGYTF
>TRBJ2-5|NA|TRBV5-1|TRBD2
TGCGCCAGCAGTCTTGACGGGAGGGTAGAGACCCAGTACTTC
CASSLDGRVETQYF
>TRBJ1-6|NA|TRBV30|NA
TGTGCCTGGCGCCTCAGTTCGGAGTATTCACCCCTCCACTTT
CAWRLSSEYSPLHF
>TRBJ1-4|once|TRBV29-1|NA
TGCAGCGTTGGGGGACTCCTAAATGAAAAACTGTTTTTT
CSVGGLLNEKLFF
>TRBJ2-7|NA|TRBV7-2|TRBD1
TGTGCCAGCAGCACAGGACAGGTCCCCTACGAGCAGTACTTC
CASSTGQVPYEQYF
>TRBJ2-7|few|TRBV5-1|TRBD1
TGCGCCAGCAGCTTGGGACAGGGGGCCGAGCAGTACTTC
CASSLGQGAEQYF
>TRBJ1-3|NA|TRBV10-3|NA
TGTGCCATCAGTGACCAGACAGGACCGCTGGATGGAAACACCATATATTTT
CAISDQTGPLDGNTIYF
>TRBJ1-2|NA|TRBV30|NA
TGTGCCTGGAGTCCGGGGCCAGCGACTAGTGGAGGCTACACCTTC
CAWSPGPATSGGYTF
>TRBJ2-1|NA|TRBV5-1|NA
TGCGCCAGCAGCTTGGTCTGGGGCCGGCCTGGGAATGAGCAGTTCTTC
CASSLVWGRPGNEQFF
>TRBJ2-1|NA|TRBV19|NA
TGTGCCAGTAGTGGTGGACAGCGTGGGAATGAGCAGTTCTTC
CASSGGQRGNEQFF
>TRBJ1-5|NA|TRBV19|NA
TGTGCCAGTAGTATTTTCCGGGAGAGGGGCAATCAGCCCCAGCATTTT
CASSIFRERGNQPQHF
>TRBJ2-5|NA|TRBV6-5|TRBD1
TGTGCCAGCAAATCCGGGACAGGGGAACAGACCCAGTACTTC
CASKSGTGEQTQYF
>TRBJ1-2|NA|TRBV7-9|NA
TGTGCCAGCAGCTTAGGGTTGGACAGTAACTATGGCTACACCTTC
CASSLGLDSNYGYTF
>TRBJ2-3|NA|TRBV18|NA
TGTGCCAGCTCACCGAGCCAGGGAACAGATACGCAGTATTTT
CASSPSQGTDTQYF
>TRBJ2-7|few|TRBV6-1|TRBD1
TGTGCCAGCAGTGACCTACAGGGGGCGGGCGAGCAGTACTTC
CASSDLQGAGEQYF
>TRBJ1-2|NA|TRBV6-1|NA
TGTGCCAGCAGTGAAGGAAGCACCCCGATCTATGGCTACACCTTC
CASSEGSTPIYGYTF
>TRBJ1-5|NA|TRBV28|TRBD1
TGTGCCAGCAACCCACAGGGGGGGCCGAAGCCCCAGCATTTT
CASNPQGGPKPQHF
>TRBJ2-5|NA|TRBV29-1|NA
TGCAGCGGGGCCGGGGGAGGTGGGGGAGAGACCCAGTACTTC
CSGAGGGGGETQYF
>TRBJ2-7|NA|TRBV5-4|NA
TGTGCCAGTACCGGGTCGGGTGAGCAGTACTTC
CASTGSGEQYF
>TRBJ1-2|NA|TRBV14|TRBD1
TGTGCCAGCAGCCAAGCCGGGGACAGTCGACGTGGCTACACCTTC
CASSQAGDSRRGYTF
>TRBJ2-7|NA|TRBV5-4|NA
TGTGCCAGCAGCTCCTCGGACAGACCCTACGAGCAGTACTTC
CASSSSDRPYEQYF
>TRBJ1-2|NA|TRBV7-8|NA
TGTGCCAGCAGCTTATTACAGGGCTATGGCTACACCTTC
CASSLLQGYGYTF
>TRBJ2-1|few|TRBV5-1|NA
TGCGCCAGCAGCCAAGGACCCGGGGAAGGTGAGCAGTTCTTC
CASSQGPGEGEQFF
>TRBJ1-3|NA|TRBV28|TRBD1
TGTGCCAGCAGTTCCAGGGGGCTCTTTGGTGCTGGAAACACCATATATTTT
CASSSRGLFGAGNTIYF
>TRBJ1-2|NA|TRBV9|NA
TGTGCCAGCAGCCCCTCAGTTGAGGTTGGCTACACCTTC
CASSPSVEVGYTF
>TRBJ2-5|NA|TRBV9|TRBD1
TGTGCCAGCAGCGTAGCAGGGACAGGGCAAGAGACCCAGTACTTC
CASSVAGTGQETQYF
>TRBJ2-3|NA|TRBV27|NA
TGTGCCAGCAGTCAAAACCTAGGGGCAGATACGCAGTATTTT
CASSQNLGADTQYF
>TRBJ2-3|NA|TRBV9|NA
TGTGCCAGCAGCGTAGATCCTTACGGCGGCTCTGCAGATACGCAGTATTTT
CASSVDPYGGSADTQYF
>TRBJ1-2|NA|TRBV6-5|TRBD1
TGTGCCAGCAGTTACTCCGGGACAGGGATTGGTGGCTACACCTTC
CASSYSGTGIGGYTF
>TRBJ2-3|NA|TRBV6-5|NA
TGTGCCAGCAGTTACAGGACAGTTGCAGATACGCAGTATTTT
CASSYRTVADTQYF
>TRBJ2-3|NA|TRBV10-1|TRBD1
TGCGCCAGCAGTGAGTCGAGCGACAGGGGGCGTCCTGATACGCAGTATTTT
CASSESSDRGRPDTQYF
>TRBJ2-7|NA|TRBV10-1|TRBD1
TGCGCCAGCAGACCCGTCGGGACAGTAGAGTGCTACGAGCAGTACTTC
CASRPVGTVECYEQYF
>TRBJ2-7|NA|TRBV2|NA
TGTGCCAGCGCATCACATTCACAGGGTTCCGACGAGCAGTACTTC
CASASHSQGSDEQYF
>TRBJ2-1|NA|TRBV25-1|TRBD2
TGTGCCAGCAGTGATAGCGGGGGCTTGAACAATGAGCAGTTCTTC
CASSDSGGLNNEQFF
>TRBJ2-3|NA|TRBV10-3|NA
TGTGCCATCAGTGAAGGGGCCCCAGATACGCAGTATTTT
CAISEGAPDTQYF
>TRBJ2-7|NA|TRBV7-9|TRBD1
TGTGCCAGCAGCCCTCGGGACAGACTCTACGAGCAGTACTTC
CASSPRDRLYEQYF
>TRBJ1-2|NA|TRBV15|NA
TGTGCCACCAGCCGGACGGCAGGGACTTATGGCTACACCTTC
CATSRTAGTYGYTF
>TRBJ1-1|NA|TRBV14|NA
TGTGCCAGCAGAAGGATGGGCAGCACTGAAGCTTTCTTT
CASRRMGSTEAFF
>TRBJ1-2|NA|TRBV15|NA
TGTGCCACCAGCAGAGATCTATCGAGGGGGATCGACTCTAACTATGGCTACACCTTC
CATSRDLSRGIDSNYGYTF
>TRBJ2-5|NA|TRBV4-2|TRBD2
TGTGCCAGCAGCCCGAGTCTAGCGGGGGGCCCAGAGACCCAGTACTTC
CASSPSLAGGPETQYF
>TRBJ1-1|NA|TRBV2|NA
TGTGCCAGCAGTGATCCGAGGAAGAACACTGAAGCTTTCTTT
CASSDPRKNTEAFF